This T cell receptor beta chain emerged from a study of blood T cell repertoires in COVID-19. CDR3 length: 15 residues. V shed 4 bases and J shed 1 base, with 14 bases lying between them. Germline V gene data show CDR1 as SGHDT and CDR2 as YYEEEE. Using immunoSEQ multiplex PCR, the repertoire was profiled, and TCRdb retains in-frame clones only, with some absent. The sample holds about 200,000 clones; roughly nine tenths are singletons and the top ten take about 2.2%. V gene TRBV5-6 combines with J gene TRBJ2-5, with no clear D. Sequencing input: peripheral blood. The source is a woman aged 45-60 years with acute or convalescent COVID-19. DNA of the CDR3: TGTGCCAGCAGCCCCGTCGCGTTATTCCAAGAGACCCAGTACTTC. Translating gives CASSPVALFQETQYF.